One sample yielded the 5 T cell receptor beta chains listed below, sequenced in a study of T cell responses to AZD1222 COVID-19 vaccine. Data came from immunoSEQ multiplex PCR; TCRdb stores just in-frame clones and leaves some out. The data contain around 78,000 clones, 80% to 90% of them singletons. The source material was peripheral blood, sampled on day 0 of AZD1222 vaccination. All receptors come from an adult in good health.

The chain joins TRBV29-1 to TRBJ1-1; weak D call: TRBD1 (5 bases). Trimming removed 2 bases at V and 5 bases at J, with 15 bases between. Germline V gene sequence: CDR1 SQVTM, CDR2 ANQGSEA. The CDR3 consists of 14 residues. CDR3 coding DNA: TGCAGCGTTGAAAGTGGCGGGGGAGGGACTGAAGCTTTCTTT. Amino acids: CSVESGGGGTEAFF. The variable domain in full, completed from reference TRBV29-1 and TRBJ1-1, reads SAVISQKPSRDICQRGTSLTIQCQVDSQVTMMFWYRQQPGQSLTLIATANQGSEATYESGFVIDKFPISRPNLTFSTLTVSNMSPEDSSIYLCSVESGGGGTEAFFGQGTRLTVV.

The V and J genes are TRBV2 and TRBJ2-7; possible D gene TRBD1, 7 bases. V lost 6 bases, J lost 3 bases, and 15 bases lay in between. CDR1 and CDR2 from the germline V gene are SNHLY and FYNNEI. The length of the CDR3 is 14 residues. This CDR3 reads CASRGGQTNYEQYF. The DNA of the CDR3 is TGTGCCAGCAGGGGGGGACAGACCAACTACGAGCAGTACTTC.

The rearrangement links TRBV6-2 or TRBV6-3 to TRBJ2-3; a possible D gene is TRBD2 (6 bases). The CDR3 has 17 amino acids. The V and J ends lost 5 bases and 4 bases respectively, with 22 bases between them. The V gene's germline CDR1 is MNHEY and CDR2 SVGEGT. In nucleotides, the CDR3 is TGTGCCAGCAGTGCCAACCCCGGGACTGCGTACCCAGATACGCAGTATTTT. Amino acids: CASSANPGTAYPDTQYF.

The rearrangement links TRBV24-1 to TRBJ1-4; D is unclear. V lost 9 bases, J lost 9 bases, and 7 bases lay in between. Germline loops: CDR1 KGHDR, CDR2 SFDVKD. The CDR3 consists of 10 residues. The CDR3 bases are TGTGCCACCCTCTCGAAAAAACTGTTTTTT. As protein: CATLSKKLFF.

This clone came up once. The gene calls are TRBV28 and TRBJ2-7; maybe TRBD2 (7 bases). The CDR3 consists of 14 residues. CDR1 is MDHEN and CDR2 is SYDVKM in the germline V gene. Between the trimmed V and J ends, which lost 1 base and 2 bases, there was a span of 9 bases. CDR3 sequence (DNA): TGTGCCAGCAGTTTATTCGGGGGGCCCTACGAGCAGTACTTC. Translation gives CASSLFGGPYEQYF.